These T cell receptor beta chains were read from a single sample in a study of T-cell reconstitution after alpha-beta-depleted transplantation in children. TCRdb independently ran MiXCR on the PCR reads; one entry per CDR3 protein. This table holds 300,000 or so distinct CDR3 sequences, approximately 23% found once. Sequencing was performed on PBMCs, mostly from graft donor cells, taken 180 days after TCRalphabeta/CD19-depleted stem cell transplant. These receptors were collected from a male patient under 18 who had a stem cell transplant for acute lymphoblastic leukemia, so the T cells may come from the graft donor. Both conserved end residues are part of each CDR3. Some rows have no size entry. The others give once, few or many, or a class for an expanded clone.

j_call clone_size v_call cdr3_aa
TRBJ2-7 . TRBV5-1 CASSVLGQSYEQYF
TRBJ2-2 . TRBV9 CASSGSMGLAVPGELFF
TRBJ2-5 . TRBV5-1 CASSARTVKGQETQYF
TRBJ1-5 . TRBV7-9 CASSLVDNGNQPQHF
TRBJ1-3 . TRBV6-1 CASSRQLSSGNTIYF
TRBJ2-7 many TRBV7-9 CASGQGNEQYF
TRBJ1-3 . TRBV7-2 CASSSRVFGNTIYF
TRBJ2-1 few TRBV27 CASSVGPSPYEQFF
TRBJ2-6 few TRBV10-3 CAISDDASGANVLTF
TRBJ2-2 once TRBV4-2 CASSPLYILGTSSGELFF
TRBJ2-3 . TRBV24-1 CATSDFLGLGTDTQYF